Below are 5 T cell receptor beta chains sequenced from a single sample in a study of blood T cell repertoires in COVID-19. Measured with immunoSEQ multiplex PCR; TCRdb has only the in-frame clones, and not every one. The data show hundreds of thousands of clones, roughly 90% seen once. Sequenced input: peripheral blood. These receptors all stem from a woman between 55 and 75 years old with acute or convalescent COVID-19.

The chain combines TRBV7-8 with TRBJ2-4; 7 bases are a match to TRBD1. CDR3 length: 17 amino acids. The trim removed 3 bases at V and 3 bases at J, leaving 11 bases unmatched. The germline V gene has CDR1 SGHVS and CDR2 FQNEAQ. The CDR3 nucleotides are TGTGCCAGCAGCTTCAACATAGGGGGCGCAGGCAAAAACATTCAGTACTTC. Its protein product is CASSFNIGGAGKNIQYF.

This chain connects TRBV7-6 to TRBJ2-1; 15 nucleotides line up with TRBD2. The V gene end was trimmed by 5 bases and the J gene end by 7 bases; junction bases not matched to a gene: 9. The CDR3 contains 17 residues. Germline-derived CDR1 and CDR2 are SGHVS and FNYEAQ. CDR3 nucleotide sequence: TGTGCCAGCAGCCCTGGGACTAGCGGGGGGCATAGTAATGAGCAGTTCTTC. Translating it yields CASSPGTSGGHSNEQFF.

V is TRBV11-3 and J is TRBJ1-6; 10 bases match TRBD1. Germline loops: CDR1 SGHNT, CDR2 YENEEA. CDR3 length equals 15 residues. J lost 10 bases, V lost 5 bases, and 8 bases had no gene match. CDR3 nucleotide sequence: TGTGCCAGCAGCAGCTCCGGACAGGGGGGCTCACCCCTCCACTTT. Its translation: CASSSSGQGGSPLHF.

The chain joins TRBV27 to TRBJ2-6, with TRBD1 identical over 9 bases. The CDR3 is 19 amino acids. Germline CDR1 and CDR2: MNHEY and SMNVEV (reference sequence). V was pared by 5 bases and J by 0 bases, with 11 bases of the junction left unmatched. CDR3 residues: CASSRGAYRGPSGANVLTF. CDR3 nucleotides: TGTGCCAGCAGTAGGGGAGCGTACAGGGGGCCCTCTGGGGCCAACGTCCTGACTTTC.

This clone has a single count. This sequence joins TRBV27 and TRBJ1-4; 9 bases align to TRBD1. The CDR3 runs to 15 residues. The V gene's germline CDR1 is MNHEY and CDR2 SMNVEV (reference sequence). V was pared by 5 bases and J by 4 bases, with 5 bases of the junction left unmatched. The CDR3: CASSQGQGFNEKLFF. Here the CDR3 DNA reads TGTGCCAGCAGTCAGGGACAGGGATTTAATGAAAAACTGTTTTTT. Using reference TRBV27 and TRBJ1-4 for the parts outside the CDR3, the full variable domain is EAQVTQNPRYLITVTGKKLTVTCSQNMNHEYMSWYRQDPGLGLRQIYYSMNVEVTDKGDVPEGYKVSRKEKRNFPLILESPSPNQTSLYFCASSQGQGFNEKLFFGSGTQLSVL.